A selection of T cell receptor beta chains follows, all from one sample in a study of T cells in localized non-small cell lung cancer. TCRdb keeps only in-frame clones here, not all; method: immunoSEQ multiplex PCR. The profile shows approximately 11,000 clones, less than 30% of them singletons. Sequenced here: lung tumor tissue, sampled before any cancer treatment. The receptors originated from a man aged 40-75 years with stage I lung adenocarcinoma. Each CDR3 is given with its conserved first and last residue. A D gene is named only where the DNA matches it firmly. Size is stated for part of the rows, as once, few or many counts, or as a class when the clone is expanded.

TRBV5-1	-	TRBJ2-6	-	CASSTWAGANVLTF	TGCGCCAGCTCAACTTGGGCTGGGGCCAACGTCCTGACTTTC
TRBV25-1	TRBD1	TRBJ2-7	-	CASSTDRAYEQYF	TGTGCCAGCAGTACAGACAGGGCCTACGAGCAGTACTTC
TRBV9	-	TRBJ2-1	few	CASSVGQLDSYNEQFF	TGTGCCAGCAGCGTAGGGCAGCTCGACTCCTACAATGAGCAGTTCTTC
TRBV15	TRBD1	TRBJ2-7	few	CATSTGTGLSYEQYF	TGTGCCACCAGCACCGGGACAGGGCTCTCCTACGAGCAGTACTTC
TRBV19	-	TRBJ2-5	-	CASSRYTGEVGDKTQYF	TGTGCCAGTAGTAGATATACAGGGGAGGTGGGGGATAAGACCCAGTACTTC
TRBV19	-	TRBJ2-3	-	CASGTGGRGSTDTQYF	TGTGCCAGTGGAACCGGGGGTCGGGGAAGCACAGATACGCAGTATTTT
TRBV7-2	TRBD1	TRBJ2-7	-	CASSPGQGVEQYF	TGTGCCAGCAGCCCCGGACAGGGAGTCGAGCAGTACTTC
TRBV5-1	-	TRBJ1-4	once	CASRTDSRGEKLFF	TGCGCCAGCAGGACGGACAGTAGAGGCGAAAAACTGTTTTTT
TRBV11-3	-	TRBJ1-6	-	CASSLRVGSNSPLHF	TGTGCCAGCAGCTTGAGGGTAGGCAGTAATTCACCCCTCCACTTT
TRBV11-3	TRBD1	TRBJ2-7	-	CASSFNRGSTGEQYF	TGTGCCAGCAGCTTTAACAGGGGATCGACTGGCGAGCAGTACTTC
TRBV11-3	-	TRBJ1-6	-	CASSLDRGSHSPLHF	TGTGCCAGCAGCTTAGATCGGGGGTCCCATTCACCCCTCCACTTT
TRBV11-3	-	TRBJ2-5	few	CASSLGEPGLETQYF	TGTGCCAGCAGCTTAGGGGAACCGGGACTGGAGACCCAGTACTTC
TRBV18	-	TRBJ2-2	-	CASSPPVRPGELFF	TGTGCCAGCTCACCACCGGTCAGGCCCGGGGAGCTGTTTTTT
TRBV11-3	-	TRBJ1-3	-	CASSPETGLGNTIYF	TGTGCCAGCAGCCCCGAGACAGGATTGGGAAACACCATATATTTT
TRBV29-1	-	TRBJ1-1	-	CSVDYGRGTEAFF	TGCAGCGTTGATTACGGGAGGGGAACTGAAGCTTTCTTT
TRBV11-3	TRBD1	TRBJ1-1	-	CASSDDRENTEAFF	TGTGCCAGCAGCGACGACAGGGAGAACACTGAAGCTTTCTTT
TRBV19	-	TRBJ2-5	-	CASSTRRTAQETQYF	TGTGCCAGTAGTACGAGACGGACAGCTCAAGAGACCCAGTACTTC
TRBV19	TRBD1	TRBJ1-2	-	CASRKGAETYGYTF	TGTGCCAGCCGGAAGGGGGCCGAGACCTATGGCTACACCTTC
TRBV11-3	-	TRBJ2-1	medium-sized	CASSLDGPRDEQFF	TGTGCCAGCAGCTTAGATGGACCAAGGGATGAGCAGTTCTTC
TRBV6-8	-	TRBJ2-7	few	CASRGPDRISYEQYF	TGTGCCAGCAGGGGGCCCGACAGAATCTCCTACGAGCAGTACTTC
TRBV6-8	-	TRBJ1-1	-	CASSYSPESTEAFF	TGTGCCAGCAGTTACTCTCCAGAAAGCACTGAAGCTTTCTTT
TRBV18	-	TRBJ1-1	once	CASSPGHGASIMNTEAFF	TGTGCCAGCTCACCCGGACACGGGGCCAGTATTATGAACACTGAAGCTTTCTTT
TRBV18	-	TRBJ2-5	-	CASSPMRERQETQYF	TGTGCCAGCTCACCAATGAGAGAGAGACAAGAGACCCAGTACTTC
TRBV18	-	TRBJ2-1	few	CASSQPGDEQFF	TGTGCCAGCTCGCAACCGGGAGATGAGCAGTTCTTC
TRBV9	TRBD2	TRBJ2-2	few	CASSPQLRGISGELFF	TGTGCCAGCAGCCCCCAGTTGCGGGGGATCTCCGGGGAGCTGTTTTTT
TRBV6-8	-	TRBJ2-1	-	CASSRLEYNEQFF	TGTGCCAGCAGTCGACTCGAATACAATGAGCAGTTCTTC
TRBV5-1	-	TRBJ2-7	-	CASTLDGALSYEQYF	TGCGCCAGCACTTTGGACGGAGCACTCTCCTACGAGCAGTACTTC
TRBV18	-	TRBJ2-1	-	CASSPGTPGNEQFF	TGTGCCAGCTCACCAGGGACCCCGGGGAATGAGCAGTTCTTC
TRBV18	-	TRBJ2-3	-	CASSPGGVDTQYF	TGTGCCAGCTCACCGGGGGGAGTGGATACGCAGTATTTT
TRBV7-6	-	TRBJ1-5	few	CASSAGEAVSNQPQHF	TGTGCCAGCAGCGCAGGGGAGGCGGTTAGCAATCAGCCCCAGCATTTT
TRBV6-8	-	TRBJ1-4	few	CASTKWANEKLFF	TGTGCCAGCACCAAGTGGGCAAATGAAAAACTGTTTTTT
TRBV6-8	-	TRBJ1-1	-	CASFRAGLNFQAFF	TGTGCCAGCTTTAGGGCAGGGCTTAATTTTCAGGCTTTCTTT
TRBV5-1	-	TRBJ2-2	-	CASSLDGSNTGELFF	TGCGCCAGCAGCTTGGACGGCTCGAACACCGGGGAGCTGTTTTTT